The 13 T cell receptor beta chains below all came from one sample that was sequenced in a study of tumor and adjacent non-tumor tissue in lung cancer. The library came from three nested PCR rounds adapted from ARM-PCR protocols. MiXCR was run by TCRdb on the multiplex PCR reads, yielding one entry per CDR3 protein. This repertoire shows about 110,000 distinct CDR3 sequences, around 57% found once; its top ten account for around a fifth. No cell sorting was done before RNA was extracted from the tissue. Distant lung tissue was collected more than 3 cm away from the tumor edge. The sequenced sample was distant non-tumor lung tissue. The receptor set was obtained from a man in his sixties with non-small cell lung cancer.

Points on this clonotype: This could be a read error, since a much larger clone is one nucleotide away. The J gene is TRBJ2-1, the V gene TRBV5-1, with 8 positions matching TRBD1. The CDR3 is made up of 16 amino acids. From germline, CDR1 is SGHRS and CDR2 YFSETQ. This CDR3 reads CVSSLSDRAGYNEQFF. The CDR3, as DNA: TGCGTCAGCAGCTTGTCGGACAGGGCGGGTTACAATGAGCAGTTCTTC. The entire variable domain, with the rest obtained from reference TRBV5-1 and TRBJ2-1, is as follows: KAGVTQTPRYLIKTRGQQVTLSCSPISGHRSVSWYQQTPGQGLQFLFEYFSETQRNKGNFPGRFSGRQFSNSRSEMNVSTLELGDSALYLCVSSLSDRAGYNEQFFGPGTRLTVL.

The chain is built from TRBV6-2 or TRBV6-3 and TRBJ2-6, with D hard to call. The V end lost 3 bases, the J end lost 1 base, and 7 bases lay between the germline ends. CDR1 and CDR2 from the germline V gene are MNHEY and SVGEGT. This CDR3 has 15 amino acids. The CDR3 spells CASSYAQSGANVLTF. In nucleotides, the CDR3 is TGTGCCAGCAGTTATGCCCAGTCTGGGGCCAACGTCCTGACTTTC.

This chain uses TRBV6-6 with TRBJ1-3; possibly TRBD1 for D (6 bases). CDR3 length: 11 residues. CDR1 and CDR2 (germline): MNHNY, SVGAGI (reference sequence). The CDR3 nucleotides are TGTGTCAGGGGCTATCAAAACACCATATATTTT. It is translated as CVRGYQNTIYF.

Turning to this clonotype: The junction does not match germline at one end; this may be a read error. This sequence joins TRBV11-3 and TRBJ2-2, with TRBD2 as a possible D gene (5 bases). The CDR3 contains 15 residues. CDR1 is SGHNT and CDR2 is YENEEA in the germline V gene. CDR3: CASNLQHLNTGELYF. CDR3 DNA sequence: TGTGCCAGCAACTTACAACACCTGAACACCGGGGAGCTGTATTTT. The variable domain in full, completed from reference TRBV11-3 and TRBJ2-2, reads EAGVVQSPRYKIIEKKQPVAFWCNPISGHNTLYWYLQNLGQGPELLIRYENEEAVDDSQLPKDRFSAERLKGVDSTLKIQPAELGDSAVYLCASNLQHLNTGELYFGEGSRLTVL.

This clonotype was observed many times. This chain joins TRBV29-1 and TRBJ2-1; the D gene is possibly TRBD2 (7 bases). CDR1 SQVTM and CDR2 ANQGSEA come from the germline V gene. The CDR3 length is 13 residues. Trimming took off 4 bases at V and 6 bases at J, with 13 bases between the two ends. The CDR3 bases are TGCAGCGTTGGCTGGGGGGGCGGCAATGAGCAGTTCTTC. Amino acid sequence: CSVGWGGGNEQFF.

As to this clonotype: The junction does not match germline at one end; this may be a read error. V gene TRBV6-2 or TRBV6-3 combines with J gene TRBJ1-2, with 7 bases identical to TRBD1. CDR3 length: 13 residues. Germline values: CDR1 MNHEY, CDR2 SVGEGT. For the CDR3, the DNA is TGTGTCAGCAGTCAACAGGGGACCTATGGCTACATCTTC. Its protein is CVSSQQGTYGYIF.

This clonotype was observed many times. In nucleotides, the CDR3 is TGTGCTAGTGCCAAGATGGGACAGCTCCAAGAGACCCAGTACTTC. Protein: CASAKMGQLQETQYF. This rearrangement joins TRBV12-5 to TRBJ2-5; 7 bases are shared with TRBD1. The germline V gene encodes CDR1 LGHNT and CDR2 FRNRAP. Unmatched junction bases numbered 9, after V lost 7 bases and J lost 1 base. This CDR3 has 15 residues.

With regard to this clonotype: At one end, the junction sequence differs from germline, possibly due to a read error. The V and J genes are TRBV11-2 and TRBJ2-5; D not resolved. The CDR3 totals 14 residues. The germline gives CDR1 SGHAT, CDR2 FQNNGV. The CDR3 DNA reads as TGTACCAGCACCCGTCTACTCAGTCCCAAGACCCAGTACTTC. Protein product: CTSTRLLSPKTQYF.

CDR3 DNA sequence: TGTGCCAGCAGCCAAGAAGGTATGATCTCGACTACACAAAAATACTTC. The encoded protein is CASSQEGMISTTQKYF. This chain links TRBV4-2 with TRBJ2-5; maybe TRBD2 (5 bases). This CDR3 is built from 16 residues. V gave up 0 bases and J gave up 14 bases, with 25 bases separating them. The germline V gene encodes CDR1 LGHNA and CDR2 YNFKEQ.

A remark on this clonotype: Since the CDR3 does not end with the conserved phenylalanine or tryptophan, this likely comes from a read error. J is TRBJ2-4 and V is TRBV11-1; 8 bases align to TRBD1. Germline values: CDR1 SGHAT, CDR2 FQDESV (reference sequence). CDR3 length equals 15 residues. The CDR3 DNA sequence: TGCGCCAGCAACTCCGACAGGGGAGCGAGAAACATTCAGTACTTA. Translating it yields CASNSDRGARNIQYL.

The V and J genes are TRBV2 and TRBJ2-1; perhaps TRBD2 as D (5 bases). The V gene's germline CDR1 is SNHLY and CDR2 FYNNEI. The CDR3 loop spans 15 amino acids. CDR3 coding DNA: TGTGCGGGCAGTGTGGATGAGGGCGGGTACAATGAGCAGTTCTTC. Its translation is CAGSVDEGGYNEQFF.

To note about this clonotype: A much larger clone is a single base away; this may be a read error. The V gene is TRBV20-1, the J gene TRBJ2-3, with D uncertain. This CDR3 region has 13 residues. CDR1 is DFQATT and CDR2 is SNEGSKA in the germline V gene (reference sequence). The chain's CDR3 is CCAKTPSTDTQYF. The CDR3 DNA sequence: TGCTGTGCCAAGACTCCGAGCACAGATACGCAGTATTTT.

CDR3 amino acids: CASSMVCGHTEAFF. CDR3 nucleotides: TGTGCCAGCAGCATGGTTTGTGGACACACTGAAGCTTTCTTT. The chain links TRBV21-1 to TRBJ1-1. TRBV21-1 is classified as a pseudogene. The CDR3 contains 14 residues.